Listed here is a single TCR beta chain. Antigen specificity is unknown. TCRdb re-analyzed the 5' RACE reads; it lists each CDR3 protein once, without DNA. The sample includes hundreds of thousands of distinct CDR3 sequences. This sample was taken from a study of T cells expressing NK-cell markers. Study-level information: The authors derived TCR beta repertoires from sorted CD3+CD56+NKG2C+, CD3+CD56+NKG2C- and CD3+CD56-NKG2C+ T cells.

Study conclusions and caveats: CD8+ T cells in a handful of donors included dominant NKG2C+ clonotypes at roughly 1.0-8%.

The CDR3 loop spans 16 amino acids. Germline V gives CDR1 SGHTA, CDR2 FQGNSA. The material sequenced was blood T cells: a sorted CD56 or NKG2C T cell subset, CD4+ or CD8+ T cells, or bulk PBMC T cells (not recorded which). The rearrangement joins TRBV7-2 to TRBJ2-1; TCRdb's D gene call, TRBD2, goes unchecked for lack of DNA. The TCR comes from a woman aged 18-70 years in good health. The CDR3 loop reads CASSLEAGTGHNEQFF.